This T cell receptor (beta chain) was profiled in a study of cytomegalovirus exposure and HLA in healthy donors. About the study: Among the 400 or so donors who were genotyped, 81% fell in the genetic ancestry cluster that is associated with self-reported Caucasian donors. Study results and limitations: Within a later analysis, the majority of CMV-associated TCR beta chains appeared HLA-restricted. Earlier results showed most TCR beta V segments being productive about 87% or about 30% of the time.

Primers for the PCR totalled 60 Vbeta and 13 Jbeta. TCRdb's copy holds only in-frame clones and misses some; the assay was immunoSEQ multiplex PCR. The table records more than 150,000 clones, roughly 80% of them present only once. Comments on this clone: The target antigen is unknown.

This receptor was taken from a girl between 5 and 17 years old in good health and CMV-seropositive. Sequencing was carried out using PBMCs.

CDR3 coding DNA: TGCAGCGCGGAGAAAAAGAACACTGAAGCTTTCTTT. This translates into CSAEKKNTEAFF. The gene calls are TRBV29-1 and TRBJ1-1; unclear D gene. V was shortened by 7 bases and J by 1 base, with 10 bases between the two germline ends. The germline CDR1 and CDR2 sequences are SQVTM and ANQGSEA. This CDR3 contains 12 residues.